The present entry profiles one T cell receptor (beta chain) with its context. Different DNA sequences within this sample yield the same CDR3. The entry originates in a study of T cell responses to AZD1222 COVID-19 vaccine. The assay was immunoSEQ multiplex PCR, and TCRdb's table has in-frame clones only and misses some. This table has 130,000 to 150,000 clones, about 91% appearing once. This CDR3 contains 13 residues. Trimming shortened V by 5 bases and J by 0 bases, and 7 bases separated the two germline ends. CDR1 and CDR2 (germline): KGHSH, LQKENI. Material: peripheral blood, obtained on day 0 of AZD1222 vaccination. The receptor was isolated from an adult in good health. The chain combines TRBV18 with TRBJ1-1; no firm D call. DNA for the CDR3: TGTGCCAGCTCATTAGGACTGAACACTGAAGCTTTCTTT. Residues: CASSLGLNTEAFF.